The 15 T cell receptor beta chains given below trace back to one sample, sequenced in a study of cytomegalovirus exposure and HLA in healthy donors. Primers included in the PCR were 60 Vbeta and 13 Jbeta primers. Some clones are missing from TCRdb's copy, which holds only in-frame ones; the method was immunoSEQ multiplex PCR. The table records 170,000 or so clones, around 78% of them present only once. The sequencing sample was made of PBMCs. Receptor source: a woman aged 45-65 years in good health and CMV-seropositive.

V and J are TRBV6-6 and TRBJ1-5; tentative D call: TRBD1 (6 bases). Germline lookup yields CDR1 MNHNY and CDR2 SVGAGI (reference sequence). Deletions cut 6 bases from V and 1 base from J, with 13 bases between. CDR3 length: 15 residues. This chain's CDR3 is CASSPNRASNQPQHF. CDR3 DNA sequence: TGTGCCAGCAGCCCCAACAGGGCAAGCAATCAGCCCCAGCATTTT.

The gene calls are TRBV6-5 and TRBJ2-2; possible D gene TRBD2, 5 bases. The V end lost 6 bases, the J end lost 3 bases, and 11 bases lay between the germline ends. The CDR3 length is 14 residues. Looked up from germline, CDR1 is MNHEY and CDR2 is SVGAGI. The DNA for the CDR3 is TGTGCCAGCAGGAATGCGGGTTACACCGGGGAGCTGTTTTTT. Translated: CASRNAGYTGELFF.

On this clone itself: Other DNA variants within this sample encode the same CDR3. This chain connects TRBV7-6 to TRBJ2-5, with 9 bases matching TRBD2. The ends lost 0 bases at V and 5 bases at J; junction bases unmatched: 13. The CDR3 has 18 amino acids. CDR1 is SGHVS and CDR2 is FNYEAQ in the germline V gene. The CDR3 spells CASSLAFRLAGKKETQYF. CDR3 coding DNA: TGTGCCAGCAGCTTAGCGTTTCGTCTAGCGGGGAAAAAGGAGACCCAGTACTTC.

The J gene is TRBJ2-5, the V gene TRBV6-1; 7 positions match TRBD1. Judging by the DNA end, TRBJ2-7 fits better; the J call may be wrong. The germline V gene has CDR1 MNHNS and CDR2 SASEGT. This CDR3 comprises 14 residues. The DNA for the CDR3 is TGTGCCAGCAGAAGAGGGGGCGAGGGGTACGAGCAGTACTTC. Translating it yields CASRRGGEGYEQYF.

This clone was observed a handful of times. This chain joins TRBV30 and TRBJ1-5, with D perhaps TRBD1 (6 bases). Germline V gives CDR1 GTSNPN, CDR2 SVGIG (reference sequence). Trimming stripped 2 bases from V and 3 bases from J, with 14 bases between. The CDR3 runs to 15 residues. CDR3 in amino acids: CAWSNIRDINQPQHF. CDR3 sequence (DNA): TGTGCCTGGAGTAACATCCGGGACATCAATCAGCCCCAGCATTTT.

This chain links TRBV11-3 with TRBJ2-2; tentative D call: TRBD1 (6 bases). The CDR3 contains 14 residues. Trimming removed 3 bases from V and 5 bases from J, with 10 bases in between. Germline V CDR1 and CDR2: SGHNT, YENEEA. This CDR3 reads CASSFTGRTGELFF. Written as DNA, the CDR3 is TGTGCCAGCAGCTTTACAGGGAGAACCGGGGAGCTGTTTTTT.

This sequence joins TRBV5-6 and TRBJ2-3, with a possible D match to TRBD2 (7 bases). This CDR3 is built from 14 residues. V lost 2 bases and J lost 7, with 14 bases in between. In germline, CDR1 is SGHDT, CDR2 YYEEEE. CDR3 sequence (DNA): TGTGCCAGCAGCTTAAGGCGGGGGCGGAATACGCAGTATTTT. Amino acids: CASSLRRGRNTQYF. The variable domain in full, with the rest retrieved from reference TRBV5-6 and TRBJ2-3, is DAGVTQSPTHLIKTRGQQVTLRCSPKSGHDTVSWYQQALGQGPQFIFQYYEEEERQRGNFPDRFSGHQFPNYSSELNVNALLLGDSALYLCASSLRRGRNTQYFGPGTRLTVL.

V usage is TRBV19 and J usage is TRBJ1-2, with D maybe TRBD1 (5 bases). V lost 7 bases, J lost 7 bases, and 16 bases lay in between. Germline V gene lookup returns CDR1 LNHDA and CDR2 SQIVND (reference sequence). The CDR3 has 13 amino acids. CDR3 DNA sequence: TGTGCCAGTAAGCGTGACAGCGAGCGTGGCTACACCTTC. This translates into CASKRDSERGYTF.

This sequence joins TRBV6-5 and TRBJ1-5; 7 nucleotides align to TRBD1. Looked up from germline, CDR1 is MNHEY and CDR2 is SVGAGI. The CDR3 sequence is 15 residues long. The junction had 7 bases not matched to a gene; V was cut back by 7 bases and J by 1 base. The CDR3 loop reads CASKQGWGSNQPQHF. The CDR3 DNA sequence: TGTGCCAGCAAACAGGGGTGGGGAAGCAATCAGCCCCAGCATTTT.

This rearrangement joins TRBV5-1 to TRBJ2-2; D may be TRBD1 (6 bases). CDR3 length: 16 residues. Trimming shortened V by 4 bases and J by 4 bases, and 17 bases separated the two germline ends. CDR1 and CDR2 from the germline V gene are SGHRS and YFSETQ. CDR3 residues: CASSPPTGSVTGELFF. The CDR3 coding sequence is TGCGCCAGCAGCCCGCCGACAGGATCGGTCACCGGGGAGCTGTTTTTT.

This clone was recorded a few times. This chain joins TRBV5-1 and TRBJ2-7, with 15 nucleotides matching TRBD2. With 4 bases clipped from V and 1 base from J, the junction kept 6 bases outside the gene matches. CDR3 length: 17 amino acids. Germline V CDR1 and CDR2: SGHRS, YFSETQ. CDR3 DNA: TGCGCCAGCAGCGGCTGGACTAGCGGGGGGGGGTCCTACGAGCAGTACTTC. Translation gives CASSGWTSGGGSYEQYF.

In this sample, this clone turned up a few times. The chain couples TRBV9 to TRBJ2-3; 13 nucleotides line up with TRBD2. The CDR3 runs to 16 residues. Trimming at V came to 4 bases and at J to 4 bases, leaving 6 bases not matched to a gene. Germline lookup yields CDR1 SGDLS and CDR2 YYNGEE. The CDR3 coding sequence is TGTGCCAGCAGCATCGGGACTAGCGGGGTGGCAGATACGCAGTATTTT. This sequence encodes CASSIGTSGVADTQYF.

The J gene is TRBJ2-1, the V gene TRBV18, with TRBD1 as a possible D gene (5 bases). Trimming pared 6 bases from V and 0 bases from J, leaving 12 bases between. The CDR3 has 15 residues. Looked up from germline, CDR1 is KGHSH and CDR2 is LQKENI. DNA of the CDR3: TGTGCCAGCTCTCCCGACAGTAGCTCCTACAATGAGCAGTTCTTC. It translates to CASSPDSSSYNEQFF.

The rearrangement links TRBV27 to TRBJ1-3; D unclear. The CDR3 is made up of 13 amino acids. Between the trimmed V and J ends, which lost 9 bases and 0 bases, there was a span of 9 bases. Germline CDR1 MNHEY, CDR2 SMNVEV (reference sequence). CDR3 nucleotides: TGTGCCAGACTTCCTAGCTCTGGAAACACCATATATTTT. This encodes CARLPSSGNTIYF.

The rearrangement joins TRBV6-5 to TRBJ2-3; no clear D. The CDR3 loop spans 16 amino acids. Per the germline V gene, CDR1 is MNHEY and CDR2 is SVGAGI. V gave up 0 bases and J gave up 4 bases, with 14 bases separating them. The CDR3 reads CASSYSILVRADTQYF. The CDR3 region has the DNA TGTGCCAGCAGTTACTCGATCTTAGTCCGGGCAGATACGCAGTATTTT.